This entry features one T cell receptor (beta chain) sequence. It lacks a known antigen. One base away there is no much larger clone; base qualities are not given. The data were taken from a study of blood T cells in healthy people across ages (dated by TCRdb to the mid-2010s). Broadly, across the study: In model experiments, template switching captured about one uniquely barcoded TCR beta cDNA molecule for every two T cells. For two donors (one aged 18 to 30 and one aged 80 or older), the study analyzed two additional independent replicas of 1 million unique cDNA reads from the same blood draw. The donors were split into four age groups: young (average around 17 years), middle-aged (roughly 39), aged (about 62) and long-lived (roughly 88). Donors of different ages were randomly distributed across sequencing lanes to avoid experimental bias. Age-related changes in TCR beta repertoire diversity were measured in the study by deep sequencing normalized with unique cDNA molecular identifiers.

Beyond this particular receptor, the publication reports: Because the CMV infection status of the donors was unknown, age-related changes in expanded clonotypes may potentially have been confounded. Because profiling used bulk unsorted PBMCs, naive and antigen-experienced compartments could not be compared conclusively. Observed TCR beta diversity correlated strongly with the percentage of naive T cells measured by flow cytometry. The long-lived group showed more naive CD4+ T cells, fewer expanded clones and increased TCR diversity than the aged group, suggesting age selection. Total diversity estimates from one million sequenced T cells were considered lower bounds and underestimates. As age increased, observed TCR beta diversity per million T cells dropped in a roughly linear way, and a significant reduction was already evident by age about 40.

Reading the germline V gene gives CDR1 ENHRY and CDR2 SYGVKD. The CDR3 measures 14 amino acids from cysteine to phenylalanine. The CDR3 DNA has 42 bases and is translated from base 1. Donors were 35 to 40 systemically healthy Caucasian individuals from Russia aged 6 to 90 years. Around 10 milliliters of peripheral blood were drawn from each donor into EDTA-treated Vacutainer tubes. Ficoll-Paque density-gradient centrifugation was used to isolate PBMCs, with at least 6.5 million per sample. Trizol reagent was used to extract total RNA from PBMCs, with at least 5 micrograms per sample. For every donor, an aliquot of PBMCs went through flow cytometry to measure the percentages of naive CD45RAhigh/CD27high T cells. Preparation of the library involved 5' RACE. A second about 7 to 11 cycle PCR used a sample-barcoded 5' primer and a J-beta primer mix. Each TCR beta cDNA molecule received a unique molecular identifier from a template-switch 5' adaptor carrying 12 random nucleotides. Each sample yielded at least 3 million CDR3-containing paired-end reads. The Mint cDNA synthesis kit, primed by a TRBC-specific oligonucleotide, was used to synthesize first-strand cDNA from all RNA. After uracil-DNA glycosylase treatment, a first 18-cycle PCR used universal primers M1SS and BC2_uni_R on all cDNA. The study's processing was this. For normalization, 1 million high-quality reads, each with a distinct molecular identifier, were randomly selected from each sample. Instead of being binned into consensus sequences, reads with shared molecular identifiers were discarded. MiTCR, with a Q25 quality threshold and the strictest error-elimination algorithm, was used for CDR3 identification, clonotype clustering and error correction. Lower-bound total TCR beta diversity was estimated with a nonparametric unseen species model using Euler transformation. The public reads were quality trimmed at Q25 with fastp and then assembled into clones with MiXCR by TCRdb, keeping productive beta chains. Rows are combined by CDR3 protein, so each entry shows the most common genes and DNA. TCRdb, rather than the study authors, made the V and J calls. Present in this sample are some 1.8 million distinct CDR3 sequences, about two fifths of which were seen just once. The leading ten clones occupy approximately 22% of the sample.

The sequence was collected from a human donor in good health. What was sequenced was blood. The chain was built from TRBV10-3 and TRBJ2-4, with 7 central nucleotides matching TRBD1. Gene TRBJ2-5 matches the end of the DNA better, so the J call may be wrong. The CDR3 protein sequence reads: CAISESGTAVTQYF. The nucleotide sequence reads as follows: TGTGCCATCAGTGAGTCGGGGACAGCCGTGACCCAGTACTTC.